The 30 T cell receptor beta chains given below trace back to one sample, sequenced in a study of spatial heterogeneity in lung cancer. TCRdb called the 5' RACE reads again in MiXCR, with one record for every CDR3 protein. In the table there are roughly 10,000 distinct CDR3 sequences, 6.3% of which are singletons. Indicated time point: sample taken at primary tumor resection. Whole RNA was taken from tumor, nontumor lung or frozen PBMC; it was then sequenced unsorted. The sample here was PBMCs, taken at surgery. Source of these receptors: a male donor with early-stage non-small cell lung cancer.

By share, this clonotype counts as medium-sized (0.01 to 0.1%). This beta chain is an off-target read within a library intended for alpha chains, so its frequency means little. This chain uses TRBV6-1 with TRBJ2-7; 9 bases are shared with TRBD1. The CDR3 is 12 residues long. Trimming cost V 8 bases and J 2 bases; bases outside gene matches: 1. Germline V CDR1 and CDR2: MNHNS, SASEGT. CDR3 nucleotides: TGTGCCAGCGGGACAGGGCCCTACGAGCAGTACTTC. As protein: CASGTGPYEQYF.

In regard to this clonotype: This beta chain is off target for a library built for alpha chains, so its abundance means little. The chain uses TRBV29-1 and TRBJ1-1; possible D gene TRBD1, 6 bases. The V gene lost 4 bases and the J gene lost 1 base, with 7 bases spanning the gap. The CDR3 totals 12 residues. Germline assignment: CDR1 SQVTM and CDR2 ANQGSEA. The CDR3 sequence is CSVVGQNTEAFF. CDR3 nucleotides: TGCAGCGTTGTGGGACAGAACACTGAAGCTTTCTTT. Using reference TRBV29-1 and TRBJ1-1 for the parts outside the CDR3, the full variable domain is SAVISQKPSRDICQRGTSLTIQCQVDSQVTMMFWYRQQPGQSLTLIATANQGSEATYESGFVIDKFPISRPNLTFSTLTVSNMSPEDSSIYLCSVVGQNTEAFFGQGTRLTVV.

This clonotype was seen at least ten times. In a library made to pick up alpha chains, this beta chain is a stray read with a size that means little. The chain links TRBV20-1 to TRBJ2-7; 12 positions agree with TRBD1. Germline lookup yields CDR1 DFQATT and CDR2 SNEGSKA (reference sequence). The CDR3 covers 15 residues. V lost 0 bases and J lost 7; bases outside the gene matches: 7. CDR3 sequence reads: CSAREGTGGRDEQYF. CDR3 in DNA: TGCAGTGCTAGAGAGGGGACAGGGGGCCGGGATGAGCAGTACTTC.

This clonotype occurred a few times. Because this beta chain is a stray read in a library intended to capture alpha chains, its abundance should not be given much weight. This rearrangement joins TRBV5-6 to TRBJ1-6, with a tentative D call TRBD1 (6 bases). The CDR3 totals 16 residues. The ends were cut back, 0 bases at V and 7 bases at J, with 14 bases in the middle. Looked up from germline, CDR1 is SGHDT and CDR2 is YYEEEE. CDR3: CASSLGRQVGNSPLHF. The CDR3 DNA is TGTGCCAGCAGCTTGGGGAGACAGGTTGGCAATTCACCCCTCCACTTT.

In the case of this clonotype: This beta chain is an off-target read within a library intended for alpha chains, so its frequency means little. J is TRBJ2-5 and V is TRBV12-3 or TRBV12-4; a weak D match, TRBD1 (5 bases). The CDR3 sequence is 16 residues long. V was cut by 0 bases and J by 1 base, with 12 bases left in between. CDR3 nucleotide sequence: TGTGCCAGCAGTTTAGCCCCGATAACAGGCCAAGAGACCCAGTACTTC. Translated: CASSLAPITGQETQYF.

This clonotype was observed a few times. Being off target in a library aimed at alpha chains, this beta chain has a size of little meaning. The chain has TRBV21-1 and TRBJ2-2; the DNA was not used to check the table's D call, TRBD1. TRBV21-1 is assigned pseudogene status. This CDR3 is built from 16 residues. The CDR3 region is CASSPRTGRRAGELFF. As DNA, the CDR3 is TGTGCCAGCAGCCCCCGGACAGGGCGAAGGGCCGGGGAGCTGTTTTTT.

At least ten counts were recorded for this clonotype. This beta chain is off target for a library built for alpha chains, so its abundance means little. The V gene is TRBV12-3 or TRBV12-4, the J gene TRBJ2-3, with unresolved D. The CDR3 loop spans 14 amino acids. With 0 bases removed from V and 2 bases from J, the gap between germline ends came to 6 bases. The CDR3 nucleotides read TGTGCCAGCAGTTTAGCCACAATCACAGATACGCAGTATTTT. Translated, it gives CASSLATITDTQYF.

Points on this clonotype: The library was designed around alpha chains, so this beta chain is a stray read whose abundance carries little weight. This rearrangement joins TRBV7-8 to TRBJ2-1, with D unresolved. Trimming pared 3 bases from V and 8 bases from J, leaving 14 bases between. The CDR3 runs to 14 residues. Germline V gene lookup returns CDR1 SGHVS and CDR2 FQNEAQ. CDR3 nucleotide sequence: TGTGCCAGCAGCTTGAGCTCCACTTCCCATGAGCAGTTCTTC. This encodes CASSLSSTSHEQFF.

There are many counts of this clonotype. This beta chain lies outside the target of a library built for alpha chains; its clone size means little. This chain connects TRBV28 to TRBJ1-5; D remains ambiguous. The germline V gene encodes CDR1 MDHEN and CDR2 SYDVKM. V lost 2 bases to trimming and J lost 5 bases, with 7 bases between them. The CDR3 sequence is 13 residues long. DNA of the CDR3: TGTGCCAGCAGTTTAGGCGGGCATCAGCCCCAGCATTTT. Amino acids: CASSLGGHQPQHF.

Turning to this clonotype: This beta chain is off target for a library built for alpha chains, so its abundance means little. The J gene is TRBJ2-3, the V gene TRBV21-1; the table gives TRBD2 as D, unverified against the DNA. TRBV21-1 is a documented pseudogene. This CDR3 is built from 19 residues. CDR3 coding DNA: TGTGCCAGCAGCCAGTTCCTAGCGGGAGAACTTGGATGCACAGATACGCAGTATTTT. Translated, it gives CASSQFLAGELGCTDTQYF.

A few counts support this clonotype. In a library made to pick up alpha chains, this beta chain is a stray read with a size that means little. The V call is TRBV6-6, the J call TRBJ2-4; D is possibly TRBD2 (5 bases). Between the trimmed V and J ends, which lost 6 bases and 3 bases, there was a span of 18 bases. The CDR3 has 16 residues. Germline V lookup: CDR1 MNHNY, CDR2 SVGAGI (reference sequence). The CDR3: CASRFRPGDGKNIQYF. Written as DNA, the CDR3 is TGTGCCAGCAGATTTCGACCCGGGGATGGCAAAAACATTCAGTACTTC.

This clonotype is medium-sized. Being off target in a library aimed at alpha chains, this beta chain has a size of little meaning. The rearrangement uses TRBV20-1 and TRBJ2-1; 7 nucleotides align to TRBD1. In germline, CDR1 is DFQATT, CDR2 SNEGSKA (reference sequence). This CDR3 has 13 amino acids. The CDR3 loop reads CTWLDRPTNEQFF. CDR3 sequence (DNA): TGCACCTGGCTGGACAGGCCCACTAATGAGCAGTTCTTC.

This clonotype appeared a few times. With the library built for alpha chains, this beta chain is off target and its frequency is not meaningful. V is TRBV9 and J is TRBJ2-5; 9 nucleotides align to TRBD2. The CDR3 is 14 residues long. V was pared by 4 bases and J by 2 bases, with 3 bases of the junction left unmatched. Germline loops: CDR1 SGDLS, CDR2 YYNGEE. CDR3 residues: CASSLTSGQETQYF. DNA of the CDR3: TGTGCCAGCAGCTTAACTAGCGGGCAAGAGACCCAGTACTTC.

By share of the sample, this clonotype is medium-sized. This beta chain came through as a stray read in a library set up for alpha chains, and its size says little. V usage is TRBV4-2 and J usage is TRBJ2-7; the match to TRBD2 covers 11 bases. The CDR3 has 15 amino acids. J was trimmed by 7 bases and V by 0 bases; bases with no gene match: 5. The germline gives CDR1 LGHNA, CDR2 YNFKEQ. CDR3 DNA sequence: TGTGCCAGCAGCCAAGATAGCGGGGGGGCGAGTGAGCAGTACTTC. Its translation is CASSQDSGGASEQYF.

By share, this clonotype counts as medium-sized. Little can be read into the size of this beta chain, an off-target read in a library designed for alpha chains. The rearrangement joins TRBV5-1 to TRBJ1-2; possibly TRBD1 for D (5 bases). CDR3 size: 15 residues. Germline V lookup: CDR1 SGHRS, CDR2 YFSETQ. The V and J ends lost 6 bases and 6 bases respectively, with 21 bases between them. The CDR3 spells CASNRQPTSGNGYTF. The CDR3 bases are TGCGCCAGCAATAGACAGCCCACGAGCGGGAATGGCTACACCTTC.

There are many counts of this clonotype. A library prepared for alpha chains yielded this beta chain as an off-target read; its size is of little meaning. Written as DNA, the CDR3 is TGCAGTGCTAGAGATCCGGGACTAGCGGGAACAGATACGCAGTATTTT. This gives the protein CSARDPGLAGTDTQYF. The chain couples TRBV20-1 to TRBJ2-3, with 13 bases fitting TRBD2. Germline loops: CDR1 DFQATT, CDR2 SNEGSKA (reference sequence). This CDR3 region has 16 residues. The J segment lost 3 bases and the V segment lost 0 bases, leaving 3 bases of the junction unmatched.

This clonotype was picked up a small number of times. Little can be read into the size of this beta chain, an off-target read in a library designed for alpha chains. The chain has TRBV20-1 and TRBJ2-1, with TRBD1 as a possible D gene (5 bases). Germline V lookup: CDR1 DFQATT, CDR2 SNEGSKA (reference sequence). The CDR3 covers 14 residues. The V end lost 5 bases, the J end lost 3 bases, and 14 bases lay between the germline ends. Here the CDR3 reads CSAAQANRYNEQFF. CDR3 DNA: TGCAGTGCTGCACAGGCTAACCGCTACAATGAGCAGTTCTTC.

The table lists this clonotype with many counts. Since the library was made to target alpha chains, this beta chain is a stray read and its abundance is not meaningful. CDR3 bases: TGTGCCAGCAGCTTAGAAGGGGCTAGCGGAGCCTACGAGCAGTACTTC. Its protein product is CASSLEGASGAYEQYF. The gene calls are TRBV7-2 and TRBJ2-7; TRBD2 aligns across 7 bases. V trimming: 1 base; J trimming: 2 bases; junction bases outside the gene matches: 8. Germline V gene lookup returns CDR1 SGHTA and CDR2 FQGNSA. The CDR3 consists of 16 residues.

This clonotype was seen ten or more times. This beta chain was picked up by a library intended for alpha chains and is off target, so its count carries little meaning. The chain uses TRBV6-2 or TRBV6-3 and TRBJ2-5, with D tentatively TRBD1 (6 bases). The V end lost 2 bases, the J end lost 5 bases, and 12 bases lay between the germline ends. Looked up from germline, CDR1 is MNHEY and CDR2 is SVGEGT. The CDR3 spans 14 residues. In DNA, the CDR3 is TGTGCCAGCAGTTACGTCCGAAGGGGGGAGACCCAGTACTTC. Translation: CASSYVRRGETQYF.

This clonotype is medium-sized (0.01 to 0.1%) by share. This beta chain represents an off-target read in a library built for alpha chains; its size is of limited meaning. The chain carries TRBV10-3 and TRBJ1-4; TRBD1 aligns across 11 bases. The CDR3 totals 16 residues. V lost 3 bases, J lost 3 bases, and 3 bases stayed unmatched. Looked up from germline, CDR1 is ENHRY and CDR2 is SYGVKD. CDR3: CAISDRDRGSNEKLFF. DNA for the CDR3: TGTGCCATCAGTGATCGGGACAGGGGGTCTAATGAAAAACTGTTTTTT.

Ten or more counts support this clonotype. For a library built for alpha chains, this beta chain is a stray read; little rests on its size. The gene calls are TRBV29-1 and TRBJ2-2, with 9 bases matching TRBD2. The CDR3 length is 14 residues. Germline V lookup: CDR1 SQVTM, CDR2 ANQGSEA. Trimming cost V 4 bases and J 3 bases; bases outside gene matches: 3. CDR3 sequence (DNA): TGCAGCGTTGGAGCGGGGGGCGACACCGGGGAGCTGTTTTTT. It translates to CSVGAGGDTGELFF.

In the case of this clonotype: Because the library targeted alpha chains, this beta chain is an off-target read whose size means little. The chain employs TRBV25-1 and TRBJ2-2; D assignment may be TRBD1 or TRBD2 (5 bases each). V lost 3 bases and J 4 bases, leaving 12 bases between the germline ends. CDR1 MGHDK and CDR2 SYGVNS come from the germline V gene. The CDR3 covers 15 residues. DNA of the CDR3: TGTGCCAGCAGTGAGTGGGGGACGAGCACCGGGGAGCTGTTTTTT. Protein: CASSEWGTSTGELFF.

This clonotype was seen a handful of times. This beta chain is an unintended read in a library built for alpha chains; its size means little. The rearrangement uses TRBV3-1 and TRBJ2-5; D remains unclear. Germline V gives CDR1 LGHDT, CDR2 YNNKEL (reference sequence). The CDR3 is 14 amino acids. Trimming removed 4 bases from V and 1 base from J, with 10 bases in between. CDR3 nucleotides: TGTGCCAGCAGCCCTTGGGCCAGCCAAGAGACCCAGTACTTC. This codes for CASSPWASQETQYF.

At least ten counts were recorded for this clonotype. The size of this beta chain means little, since it is a stray read in a library made for alpha chains. The rearrangement joins TRBV12-3 or TRBV12-4 to TRBJ2-7, with D tentatively TRBD1 (6 bases). Trimming removed 5 bases at V and 4 bases at J, with 9 bases between. This CDR3 has 12 residues. In nucleotides, the CDR3 is TGTGCCAGCAGTGGGACACAATACGAGCAGTACTTC. As protein: CASSGTQYEQYF.

This clonotype has more than one count but fewer than ten. This beta chain is off target for a library built for alpha chains, so its abundance means little. CDR3 region: CASSSRDSGYNEQFF. The CDR3 nucleotides are TGTGCCAGCAGCTCCCGGGACAGCGGATACAATGAGCAGTTCTTC. V gene TRBV7-2 combines with J gene TRBJ2-1; 7 bases align to TRBD1. This CDR3 contains 15 residues. With V trimmed by 4 bases and J by 4 bases, 7 bases remained unmatched. Germline V gene lookup returns CDR1 SGHTA and CDR2 FQGNSA.

By share, this clonotype ranks as medium-sized. This beta chain slipped into a library made for alpha chains as a stray read, so its size is not meaningful. The chain has TRBV7-2 and TRBJ2-7; 8 positions agree with TRBD2. Trimming at V came to 5 bases and at J to 0 bases, leaving 3 bases not matched to a gene. This CDR3 is built from 14 residues. Germline CDR1 is SGHTA and CDR2 is FQGNSA. The CDR3 nucleotides read TGTGCCAGCAGCCCCGGGACTAGCTCCTACGAGCAGTACTTC. This encodes CASSPGTSSYEQYF.

In this sample, this clonotype turned up a few times. This beta chain is a stray sequence in a library constructed for alpha chains; its clone size is not meaningful. The rearrangement links TRBV5-1 to TRBJ2-5; no firm D call. With 4 bases removed from V and 2 bases from J, the gap between germline ends came to 6 bases. Germline CDR1 reads SGHRS; CDR2 reads YFSETQ. The CDR3 is 12 residues long. The CDR3, as DNA: TGCGCCAGCAGCAGGGAACAAGAGACCCAGTACTTC. Its protein is CASSREQETQYF.

This clonotype was seen ten or more times. This beta chain appears as a stray read in a library generated for alpha chains; its size is not informative. The rearrangement joins TRBV20-1 to TRBJ2-1, with a tentative D call TRBD2 (6 bases). The CDR3 totals 15 residues. The ends were cut back, 5 bases at V and 3 bases at J, with 17 bases in the middle. Looked up from germline, CDR1 is DFQATT and CDR2 is SNEGSKA (reference sequence). CDR3 DNA sequence: TGCAGTGCTCGTGGGCGGGGCGGGTACTACAATGAGCAGTTCTTC. Translated, it gives CSARGRGGYYNEQFF.

This clonotype was detected a few times. As an off-target read in a library built for alpha chains, this beta chain has a frequency of little significance. The chain employs TRBV10-2 and TRBJ2-2; D may match TRBD1 or TRBD2 (6 bases each). CDR3 length: 15 residues. The germline V gene has CDR1 WSHSY and CDR2 SAAADI. The V end was cut by 2 bases, the J end by 3 bases, with 10 bases between. CDR3 bases: TGCGCCAGCAGTGAGAGGGGGGCGGACACCGGGGAGCTGTTTTTT. As protein: CASSERGADTGELFF.

By share of the sample, this clonotype is medium-sized. This beta chain slipped into a library made for alpha chains as a stray read, so its size is not meaningful. The rearrangement joins TRBV28 to TRBJ2-1; 12 nucleotides line up with TRBD2. Germline loops: CDR1 MDHEN, CDR2 SYDVKM. V shed 6 bases and J 6 bases; nucleotides not matched to a gene: 3. This CDR3 is 14 amino acids long. The DNA for the CDR3 is TGTGCCAGCAGCCAACTAGCGGGGGGCAATGAGCAGTTCTTC. It specifies CASSQLAGGNEQFF.